This T cell receptor beta chain was profiled in a study of blood T cell repertoires in COVID-19. Study details: The study drew acute and convalescent COVID-19 samples from the United States, Italy and Spain. T cells, B-cell-depleted T cells, or PBMCs provided the cDNA or gDNA that served as material.

V lost 2 bases to trimming and J lost 5 bases; unmatched junction nucleotides: 3. Germline V CDR1 and CDR2: MNHEY, SVGAGI. The CDR3 spans 15 residues. Using immunoSEQ multiplex PCR, the repertoire was profiled, and TCRdb retains in-frame clones only, with some absent. The profile shows 250,000 to 300,000 clones, about nine tenths of them singletons. The genes are TRBV6-5 and TRBJ2-2, with 9 bases lining up with TRBD2. The sample taken for sequencing was peripheral blood. The clonotype comes from a man between 50 and 59 years old with acute or convalescent COVID-19. DNA of the CDR3: TGTGCCAGCAGTTACCGGAGCGGGGGGACCGGGGAGCTGTTTTTT. This codes for CASSYRSGGTGELFF.